This TCR beta chain appears in the sequencing data of a study of blood T cells in healthy people across ages (dated by TCRdb to the mid-2010s). About the study as a whole: In model experiments, template switching captured about one uniquely barcoded TCR beta cDNA molecule for every two T cells. To avoid experimental bias, donors of different ages were randomly spread across the sequencing lanes. The donors were split into four age groups: young (average 16 years), middle-aged (39), aged (approximately 60) and long-lived (under 90). Age-related changes in TCR beta repertoire diversity were measured in the study by deep sequencing normalized with unique cDNA molecular identifiers. For two donors (one aged 18 to 30 and one aged 80 or older), the study analyzed two additional independent replicas of 1 million unique cDNA reads from the same blood draw. On the study overall, not on this receptor specifically: Total diversity estimates from one million sequenced T cells were considered lower bounds and underestimates. Compared with the aged group, more naive CD4+ T cells, fewer expanded clones and increased TCR diversity were shown by the long-lived group, suggesting age selection. As age increased, observed TCR beta diversity per million T cells dropped in a roughly linear way, and a significant reduction was already evident by age roughly 36. Since profiling was done on bulk unsorted PBMCs, naive and antigen-experienced compartments could not be conclusively compared. There was a strong correlation between observed TCR beta diversity and the percentage of naive T cells measured by flow cytometry. The CMV infection status of donors was not known, potentially confounding age-related changes in expanded clonotypes.

Library construction relied on 5' RACE. These reads were obtained on an Illumina HiSeq 2500. A second PCR of roughly 7 to 12 cycles was performed with a sample-barcoded 5' primer and a J-beta primer mix. Each TCR beta cDNA molecule received a unique molecular identifier from a template-switch 5' adaptor carrying 12 random nucleotides. Each sample yielded at least 2.5 million CDR3-containing paired-end reads. All of the RNA was converted into first-strand cDNA using the Mint cDNA synthesis kit, with a TRBC-specific oligonucleotide serving as the primer. After uracil-DNA glycosylase treatment, a first 18-cycle PCR used universal primers M1SS and BC2_uni_R on all cDNA. The authors processed their data as follows. For normalization, 1 million high-quality reads were randomly selected from each sample, with every read carrying a distinct molecular identifier. Reads sharing molecular identifiers were discarded rather than binned into consensus sequences. MiTCR, with a Q25 quality threshold and the strictest error-elimination algorithm, was used for CDR3 identification, clonotype clustering and error correction. Lower-bound total TCR beta diversity was estimated with a nonparametric unseen species model using Euler transformation. TCRdb redid the processing of the public reads, applying fastp at Q25 and MiXCR, and retained in-frame beta chains. Every distinct CDR3 protein forms one entry, paired with its most common genes and DNA. The V and J calls shown here were made by TCRdb, not taken from the authors' results. The sample includes about 1,800,000 distinct CDR3 sequences, with under 30% observed a single time. 7.7% of the sample comes from the top ten.

This clonotype was recorded many times. The antigen it binds to is not known. No much larger clone is present one base from it, and per-base qualities are unavailable. The donors were 40 or so Caucasian individuals from Russia, aged 6 to 90 years, who were systemically healthy. Each donor gave around 9 milliliters of peripheral blood, collected into EDTA-treated Vacutainer tubes. Ficoll-Paque density-gradient centrifugation was used to isolate PBMCs, with at least 6 million obtained per sample. Trizol reagent was used to extract total RNA from the PBMCs, yielding at least 5 micrograms per sample. For every donor, an aliquot of PBMCs went through flow cytometry to measure the percentages of naive CD45RAhigh/CD27high T cells. From the germline V gene, CDR1 is KGHSH and CDR2 is LQKENI. After removal of 8 bases from V and 0 bases from J, the junction retains 7 bases not matched to a gene. Inclusive of the bounding cysteine and phenylalanine, the CDR3 is 15 residues long. Just the 45-base CDR3 DNA is kept, in frame starting at base 1.

The sequence is built from TRBV18 and TRBJ1-2; 9 junctional bases match TRBD1. This TCR came from a woman in her 30s in good health. The sequenced material came from blood. This receptor carries the CDR3 CASSPGQGANYGYTF. The nucleotide sequence is TGTGCCAGCAGCCCGGGACAGGGTGCTAACTATGGCTACACCTTC.